This paragraph covers one TCR beta chain sequence. The data were taken from a study of blood T cell repertoires in COVID-19. Study summary: The United States, Italy and Spain supplied acute and convalescent COVID-19 samples. In each case, the material was cDNA or gDNA derived from T cells, B-cell-depleted T cells, or PBMCs.

Original handling: Amplification with reference gene primers provided the estimates of nucleated cell counts. Some clones are missing from TCRdb's copy, which holds only in-frame ones; the method was immunoSEQ multiplex PCR. Clone size and the V and J calls come from that table; the DNA yielded D and trimming. The sample comprises tens of thousands of clones, approximately 90% of which are singletons, and 8% to 9.5% rests with the top ten. The CDR3 has 14 residues. Unmatched junction bases numbered 9, after V lost 4 bases and J lost 9 bases. Per the germline V gene, CDR1 is SEHNR and CDR2 is FQNEAQ (reference sequence).

Input material: peripheral blood. J is TRBJ1-5 and V is TRBV7-9; TRBD1 matches at 7 bases. The receptor comes from a man aged 25-40 years with acute or convalescent COVID-19. The CDR3 reads CASSSGQELGPQHF. Here the CDR3 DNA reads TGTGCCAGCAGCTCCGGACAGGAGCTAGGGCCCCAGCATTTT.